The clone carrying this TCR beta chain was seen a few times. The sample's treatment: oral pan-JAK inhibitor, 5-10 mg twice daily. RNA extraction and reverse transcription yielded cDNA as sequencing template. TCRdb keeps only in-frame clones here, not all; method: immunoSEQ multiplex PCR. The table includes just over 150,000 clones, about three fifths detected once. The sample belongs to a study of CD8+ T cells in alopecia areata. The input for sequencing was CD4+ T cells sorted from blood, taken at week 4, from a patient treated with tofacitinib. The receptor comes from a human donor with alopecia areata.

This CDR3 is CASSTFRGQPQHF. In DNA form, the CDR3 reads TGCGCCAGCAGCACCTTCAGGGGGCAGCCCCAGCATTTT. The rearrangement uses TRBV5-1 and TRBJ1-5; TRBD1 matches at 7 bases. This CDR3 comprises 13 residues. CDR1 SGHRS and CDR2 YFSETQ come from the germline V gene. J gave up 7 bases and V 4 bases, and 5 bases lay outside the gene matches.